The present T cell receptor (beta chain) was sequenced within a study of cytomegalovirus exposure and HLA in healthy donors. Findings and limits, study-wide: Data from an earlier analysis indicated that most TCR beta V segments were productive either about 90% or about 30% of the time.

The CDR3 has 13 residues. The V and J ends lost 10 bases and 1 base respectively, with 13 bases between them. CDR1 MNHNS and CDR2 SASEGT come from the germline V gene. Comments on this clone: Its antigen is unidentified.

The PCR used 60 Vbeta and 13 Jbeta primers. This table comes from immunoSEQ multiplex PCR, and its TCRdb copy is limited to in-frame clones, with some not included. Among 150,000 to 200,000 clones listed, roughly 78% were seen once. The chain combines TRBV6-1 with TRBJ1-1; weak D call: TRBD1 (5 bases). The sequenced material came from PBMCs. The sequence came from a woman between 50 and 59 years old in good health and CMV-seropositive. The CDR3 protein is CAIPGLRNTEAFF. CDR3 DNA sequence: TGTGCCATCCCGGGACTCCGGAACACTGAAGCTTTCTTT.